Shown below are 18 T cell receptor beta chains from a single sample sequenced in a study of T cells in Graves' hyperthyroidism and ophthalmopathy. TCR beta CDR3 regions were amplified from RNA. The TCR CDR3 first-round RT-PCR relied on the HTBI primer set. TCRdb itself ran the multiplex PCR reads through MiXCR, one entry per CDR3 protein. The sample holds about half a million distinct CDR3 sequences, roughly 24% seen once. The sample comprised blood. The receptors were sampled from a woman aged 30 to 39 with Graves' ophthalmopathy.

Only a few counts were recorded for this clonotype. This chain links TRBV25-1 with TRBJ2-7; TRBD2 matches at 8 bases. Germline CDR1 and CDR2: MGHDK and SYGVNS. The V gene end was trimmed by 8 bases and the J gene end by 2 bases; junction bases not matched to a gene: 8. There are 14 residues in the CDR3. Here the CDR3 reads CASAAGGSAYEQYF. The CDR3 DNA reads TGTGCCAGCGCCGCGGGGGGCTCCGCCTACGAGCAGTACTTC.

This clonotype was found many times. V and J are TRBV28 and TRBJ2-5; 9 positions agree with TRBD2. With V trimmed by 5 bases and J by 2 bases, 3 bases remained unmatched. Germline V CDR1 and CDR2: MDHEN, SYDVKM. CDR3 length equals 14 residues. This CDR3 reads CASSGSGGQETQYF. CDR3 in DNA: TGTGCCAGCAGTGGTAGCGGGGGACAAGAGACCCAGTACTTC.

Many counts were recorded for this clonotype. The chain couples TRBV28 to TRBJ2-2; D is unresolved. Germline V gene lookup returns CDR1 MDHEN and CDR2 SYDVKM. The CDR3 consists of 12 residues. V was clipped by 1 base and J by 6 bases, with 3 bases between them. In nucleotides, the CDR3 is TGTGCCAGCAGTTTATTCGCCGGGGAGCTGTTTTTT. Protein sequence: CASSLFAGELFF.

The chain is built from TRBV29-1 and TRBJ1-2, with D unclear. The length of the CDR3 is 15 residues. In germline, CDR1 is SQVTM, CDR2 ANQGSEA. The germline V and J ends were trimmed by 6 bases and 6 bases, with 23 bases remaining between them. The CDR3 region is CSVQLDALLLNGYTF. For the CDR3, the DNA is TGCAGCGTGCAGTTGGACGCCCTGTTGCTAAATGGCTACACCTTC.

The chain combines TRBV6-4 with TRBJ2-7; D unclear. The germline V gene encodes CDR1 MRHNA and CDR2 SNTAGT. The CDR3 consists of 15 residues. V lost 6 bases and J 4 bases, leaving 19 bases between the germline ends. CDR3 DNA: TGTGCCAGCAGCGCTGAAGTGACGAGAGAGTACGAGCAGTACTTC. This encodes CASSAEVTREYEQYF.

This clonotype was seen many times. The chain carries TRBV19 and TRBJ1-1; 7 nucleotides agree with TRBD1. With V trimmed by 6 bases and J by 6 bases, 7 bases remained unmatched. The CDR3 has 13 amino acids. CDR1 is LNHDA, CDR2 SQIVND, per germline (reference sequence). The CDR3 DNA reads as TGTGCCAGTAGAGAAACAGGGGACCCTGAAGCTTTCTTT. The encoded protein is CASRETGDPEAFF.

This clonotype has a count of ten or more. The V and J genes are TRBV7-9 and TRBJ2-7; TRBD1 matches at 7 bases. The CDR3 extends over 13 amino acids. CDR1 and CDR2 (germline): SEHNR, FQNEAQ (reference sequence). V gave up 3 bases and J gave up 5 bases; unmatched junction bases: 4. CDR3 nucleotide sequence: TGTGCCAGCAGCTTTTCAGACAGGGACGAGCAGTACTTC. As protein: CASSFSDRDEQYF.

The chain carries TRBV6-2 or TRBV6-3 and TRBJ1-5; maybe TRBD1 (6 bases). This CDR3 is 18 amino acids long. Germline V CDR1 and CDR2: MNHEY, SVGEGT. V gave up 0 bases and J gave up 0 bases, with 15 bases separating them. As DNA, the CDR3 is TGTGCCAGCAGTTACTCCGTCCGGGACACCTATAGCAATCAGCCCCAGCATTTT. It codes for CASSYSVRDTYSNQPQHF.

The sample holds many counts of this clonotype. The chain combines TRBV12-3 or TRBV12-4 with TRBJ1-5; TRBD1 agrees at 7 bases. The CDR3 has 15 residues. J gave up 3 bases and V 4 bases, and 6 bases lay outside the gene matches. The CDR3 DNA reads TGTGCCAGCAGTTCTAGGACAGGACTCAATCAGCCCCAGCATTTT. Protein sequence: CASSSRTGLNQPQHF.

This clonotype was observed many times. The V and J genes are TRBV5-5 and TRBJ1-6; TRBD1 is a possible D gene (6 bases). The CDR3 has 16 amino acids. Germline loops: CDR1 SGHKS, CDR2 YYEKEE (reference sequence). The ends were cut back, 0 bases at V and 8 bases at J, with 15 bases in the middle. The CDR3 region is CASSLVAAQGYSPLHF. DNA of the CDR3: TGTGCCAGCAGCTTGGTTGCGGCACAGGGTTATTCACCCCTCCACTTT.

This clonotype turned up a few times. The DNA for the CDR3 is TGTGCCAGTGGGAAGAGGGGCAGGGGCGAGCAGTACTTC. Translation gives CASGKRGRGEQYF. The J gene is TRBJ2-7, the V gene TRBV6-1; TRBD1 is a possible D gene (6 bases). Looked up from germline, CDR1 is MNHNS and CDR2 is SASEGT. The CDR3 covers 13 residues. Trimming removed 9 bases from V and 6 bases from J, with 18 bases in between.

The chain joins TRBV2 to TRBJ1-2, with 7 bases that match TRBD1. This CDR3 spans 16 amino acids. The germline CDR1 and CDR2 sequences are SNHLY and FYNNEI. J gave up 8 bases and V 5 bases, and 17 bases lay outside the gene matches. The CDR3 reads CASSLQLTGSEEGYTF. The CDR3 bases are TGTGCCAGCAGTCTGCAGTTGACAGGGTCGGAGGAGGGCTACACCTTC.

The CDR3 DNA follows: TGTGCCAGCTCACCACAGGGGAACCAAGAGACCCAGTACTTC. Protein: CASSPQGNQETQYF. The chain couples TRBV18 to TRBJ2-5; TRBD1 is a possible D gene (5 bases). From germline, CDR1 is KGHSH and CDR2 LQKENI. V was clipped by 1 base and J by 0 bases, with 6 bases between them. This CDR3 spans 14 amino acids. The complete variable domain, with remaining parts taken from reference TRBV18 and TRBJ2-5, reads NAGVMQNPRHLVRRRGQEARLRCSPMKGHSHVYWYRQLPEEGLKFMVYLQKENIIDESGMPKERFSAEFPKEGPSILRIQQVVRGDSAAYFCASSPQGNQETQYFGPGTRLLVL.

CDR3 DNA sequence: TGTGCCAGTAGTATCGGACTAGCGGGGGTCTACGAGCAGTACTTC. Translation gives CASSIGLAGVYEQYF. The rearrangement links TRBV19 to TRBJ2-7; TRBD2 agrees at 13 bases. CDR3 length: 15 residues. Germline V CDR1 and CDR2: LNHDA, SQIVND (reference sequence). After removal of 3 bases from V and 3 bases from J, the junction contained 2 bases not matched to a gene.

For this clonotype: Sequence at one end of the junction differs from germline and may be a read error. This chain joins TRBV30 and TRBJ2-5; 11 bases match TRBD2. Germline V CDR1 and CDR2: GTSNPN, SVGIG (reference sequence). This CDR3 is built from 14 residues. The CDR3 region is CAWSRLAGLETKYF. CDR3 DNA sequence: TGTGCCTGGAGTCGACTAGCGGGGTTGGAGACCAAGTACTTC.

Of note for this clonotype: A much more abundant neighbour one base away suggests this may be a read error. The chain links TRBV2 to TRBJ2-7, with 9 nucleotides matching TRBD1. Germline V gene data show CDR1 as SNHLY and CDR2 as FYNNEI. The CDR3 consists of 15 residues. The CDR3 coding sequence is TGTGCCAGCCGCAGAAGCGGGGACAGGGTTTCCGAGCAGTGCTTC. Encoded protein: CASRRSGDRVSEQCF. Together with reference TRBV2 and TRBJ2-7, the CDR3 gives the full variable domain: EPEVTQTPSHQVTQMGQEVILRCVPISNHLYFYWYRQILGQKVEFLVSFYNNEISEKSEIFDDQFSVERPDGSNFTLKIRSTKLEDSAMYFCASRRSGDRVSEQCFGPGTRLTVT.

This clonotype was recorded many times. The chain employs TRBV7-2 and TRBJ1-6, with D maybe TRBD1 (5 bases). Germline assignment: CDR1 SGHTA and CDR2 FQGNSA. CDR3 length: 15 amino acids. V lost 5 bases and J lost 8, with 16 bases in between. The CDR3 spells CASSLLQGSDSPLHF. The CDR3 bases are TGTGCCAGCAGCCTCTTGCAGGGTTCCGATTCACCCCTCCACTTT. The full variable domain, completed using reference TRBV7-2 and TRBJ1-6, is GAGVSQSPSNKVTEKGKDVELRCDPISGHTALYWYRQSLGQGLEFLIYFQGNSAPDKSGLPSDRFSAERTGGSVSTLTIQRTQQEDSAVYLCASSLLQGSDSPLHFGNGTRLTVT.

This clonotype was recorded many times. A much more abundant neighbour one base away suggests this may be a read error. The chain links TRBV6-5 to TRBJ2-7, with D maybe TRBD1 (7 bases). Germline V gene sequence: CDR1 MNHEY, CDR2 SVGAGI. The CDR3 consists of 15 residues. V lost 1 base and J lost 1, with 11 bases in between. CDR3 loop: CASSYLRDSSYEQYF. DNA of the CDR3: TGTGCCAGCAGTTACTTGCGGGACAGTTCCTACGAGCAGTACTTC.